The clone carrying this T cell receptor (beta chain) came up a few times. Antigen: not known. The data originate from a study of vaccination and CD4 T cells after COVID-19. This CDR3 contains 15 residues. Trimming removed 7 bases at V and 1 base at J, with 16 bases between. Germline V CDR1 and CDR2: SGHTA, FQGNSA. The treatment: 10-day PBMC culture with coronavirus spike peptide pools or control peptides (ViraFEST assay). Sequencing of DNA taken from cultured CD4+ T cells relied on the Oncomine TCR Beta short-read assay. TCRdb recomputed calls from the PCR reads with MiXCR, one row per CDR3 protein. The sample holds 9,500 or so distinct CDR3 sequences, approximately 30% seen once.

The sequence was collected from a human donor who had recovered from COVID-19. The sample in question was CD4+ T cells from blood, cultured in vitro, obtained after SARS-CoV-2 vaccination. This chain joins TRBV7-2 and TRBJ1-2, with D possibly being TRBD1 (6 bases). For the CDR3, the DNA is TGTGCCAGCACCCGAGTCCCGGACAGTAACTATGGCTACACCTTC. It yields the protein CASTRVPDSNYGYTF. Full variable domain (remainder filled in from reference TRBV7-2 and TRBJ1-2): GAGVSQSPSNKVTEKGKDVELRCDPISGHTALYWYRQSLGQGLEFLIYFQGNSAPDKSGLPSDRFSAERTGGSVSTLTIQRTQQEDSAVYLCASTRVPDSNYGYTFGSGTRLTVV.